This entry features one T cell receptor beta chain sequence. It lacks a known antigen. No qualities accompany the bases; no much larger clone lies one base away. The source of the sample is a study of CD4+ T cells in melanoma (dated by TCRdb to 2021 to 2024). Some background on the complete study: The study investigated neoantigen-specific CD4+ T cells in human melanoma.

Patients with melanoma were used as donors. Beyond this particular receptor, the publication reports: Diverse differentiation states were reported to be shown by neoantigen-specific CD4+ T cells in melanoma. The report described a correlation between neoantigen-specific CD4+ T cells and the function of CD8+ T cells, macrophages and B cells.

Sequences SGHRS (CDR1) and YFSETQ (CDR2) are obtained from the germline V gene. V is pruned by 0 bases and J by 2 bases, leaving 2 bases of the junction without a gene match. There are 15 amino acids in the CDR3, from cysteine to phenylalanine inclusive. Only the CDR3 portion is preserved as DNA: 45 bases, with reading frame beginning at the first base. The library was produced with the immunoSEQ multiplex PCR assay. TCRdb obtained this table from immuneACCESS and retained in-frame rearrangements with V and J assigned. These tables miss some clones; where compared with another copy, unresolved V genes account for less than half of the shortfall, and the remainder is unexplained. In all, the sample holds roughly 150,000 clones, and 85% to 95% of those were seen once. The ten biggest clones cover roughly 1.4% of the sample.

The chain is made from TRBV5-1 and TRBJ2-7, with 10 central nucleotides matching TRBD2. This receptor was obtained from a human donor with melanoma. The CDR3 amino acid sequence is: CASSLGLAGAYEQYF. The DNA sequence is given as TGCGCCAGCAGCTTGGGTCTAGCGGGGGCCTACGAGCAGTACTTC.